This T cell receptor beta chain comes out of a study of T cell clones after liver transplantation. Whole-study context: TCRbeta sequencing after a pre-transplant mixed lymphocyte reaction identified graft-donor-reactive clones, later tracked in post-transplant blood. At least one year of complete immunosuppression withdrawal without enzymes over twice normal defined tolerance. Graft-donor-reactive sequences were compared with third-party-reactive TCRbeta sequences from pre-transplant mixed lymphocyte reactions. Findings of the study overall: Graft donor-reactive T cells possibly entered the graft instead of undergoing deletion.

This clone has more than one count but fewer than ten. Its antigen is undetermined. This CDR3 region has 14 residues. V lost 4 bases to trimming and J lost 2 bases, with 12 bases between them. Looked up from germline, CDR1 is SEHNR and CDR2 is FQNEAQ (reference sequence). Using immunoSEQ multiplex PCR, the repertoire was profiled, and TCRdb retains in-frame clones only, with some absent. Here the sample spans 50,000 or so clones, approximately 87% being singletons. This rearrangement joins TRBV7-9 to TRBJ2-7; possible D gene TRBD1, 6 bases. This clonotype was obtained from a human patient who received a liver transplant. T cells may partly derive from the graft donor. Source: CD8+ T cells from blood, taken 12 months after liver transplant. The CDR3 region has the DNA TGTGCCAGCAGCTCCCCCGGGACACCCTACGAGCAGTACTTC. Translating it yields CASSSPGTPYEQYF.